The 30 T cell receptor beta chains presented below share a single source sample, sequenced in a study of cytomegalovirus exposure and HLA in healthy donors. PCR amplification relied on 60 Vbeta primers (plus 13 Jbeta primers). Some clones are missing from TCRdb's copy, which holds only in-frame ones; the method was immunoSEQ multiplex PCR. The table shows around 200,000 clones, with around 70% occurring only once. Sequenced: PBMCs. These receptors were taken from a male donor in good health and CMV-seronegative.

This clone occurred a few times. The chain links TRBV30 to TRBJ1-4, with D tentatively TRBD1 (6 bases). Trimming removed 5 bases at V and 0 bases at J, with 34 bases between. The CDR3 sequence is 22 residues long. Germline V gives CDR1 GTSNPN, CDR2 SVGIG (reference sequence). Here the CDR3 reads CAWGSLFSDRNTDFATNEKLFF. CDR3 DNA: TGTGCCTGGGGCAGTCTTTTCTCCGACAGGAACACGGACTTTGCAACTAATGAAAAACTGTTTTTT.

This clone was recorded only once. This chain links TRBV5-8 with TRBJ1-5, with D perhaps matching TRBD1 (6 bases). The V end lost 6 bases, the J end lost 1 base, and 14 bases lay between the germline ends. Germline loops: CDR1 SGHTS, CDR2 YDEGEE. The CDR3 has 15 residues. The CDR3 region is CASNLLQGSNQPQHF. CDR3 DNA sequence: TGTGCCAGCAACCTGCTCCAGGGGAGCAATCAGCCCCAGCATTTT.

The DNA of the CDR3 is TGTGCCAGTAGTATAGCACAACCTGAATACCTCAATCAGCCCCAGCATTTT. It encodes CASSIAQPEYLNQPQHF. The chain employs TRBV19 and TRBJ1-5; D gene unclear. The CDR3 is made up of 17 amino acids. The germline V gene has CDR1 LNHDA and CDR2 SQIVND (reference sequence). Trimming removed 1 base from V and 3 bases from J, with 16 bases in between.

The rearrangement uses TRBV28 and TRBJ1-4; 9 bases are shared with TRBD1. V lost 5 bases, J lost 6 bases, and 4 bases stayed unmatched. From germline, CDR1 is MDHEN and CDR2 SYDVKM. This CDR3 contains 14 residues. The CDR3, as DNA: TGTGCCAGCAGTCTGGACAGGGGTGATGAAAAACTGTTTTTT. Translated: CASSLDRGDEKLFF. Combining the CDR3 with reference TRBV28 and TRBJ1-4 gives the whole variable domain DVKVTQSSRYLVKRTGEKVFLECVQDMDHENMFWYRQDPGLGLRLIYFSYDVKMKEKGDIPEGYSVSREKKERFSLILESASTNQTSMYLCASSLDRGDEKLFFGSGTQLSVL.

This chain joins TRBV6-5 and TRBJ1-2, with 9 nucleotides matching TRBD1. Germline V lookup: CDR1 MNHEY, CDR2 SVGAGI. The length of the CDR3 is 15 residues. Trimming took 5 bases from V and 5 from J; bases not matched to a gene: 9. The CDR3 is CASSPRDRDFYGYTF. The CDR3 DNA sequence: TGTGCCAGCAGTCCCCGGGACAGGGATTTTTATGGCTACACCTTC.

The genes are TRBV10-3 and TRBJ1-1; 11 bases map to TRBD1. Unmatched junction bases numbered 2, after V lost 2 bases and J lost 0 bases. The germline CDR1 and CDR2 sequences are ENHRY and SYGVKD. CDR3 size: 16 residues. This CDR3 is CAISEGGQGVNTEAFF. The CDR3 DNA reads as TGTGCCATCAGTGAGGGGGGACAGGGGGTGAACACTGAAGCTTTCTTT.

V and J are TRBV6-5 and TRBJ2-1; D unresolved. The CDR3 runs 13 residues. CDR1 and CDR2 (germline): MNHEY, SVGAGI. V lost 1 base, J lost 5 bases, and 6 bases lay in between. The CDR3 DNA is TGTGCCAGCAGTTACTGGCAGAACAATGAGCAGTTCTTC. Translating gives CASSYWQNNEQFF.

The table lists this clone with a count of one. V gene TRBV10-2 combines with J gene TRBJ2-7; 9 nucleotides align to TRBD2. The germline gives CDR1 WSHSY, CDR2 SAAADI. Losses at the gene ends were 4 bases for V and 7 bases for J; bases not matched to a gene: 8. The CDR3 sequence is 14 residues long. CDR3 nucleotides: TGCGCCAGCAGTGTTAGCGGGAGCATCTTAGAGCAGTACTTC. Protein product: CASSVSGSILEQYF.

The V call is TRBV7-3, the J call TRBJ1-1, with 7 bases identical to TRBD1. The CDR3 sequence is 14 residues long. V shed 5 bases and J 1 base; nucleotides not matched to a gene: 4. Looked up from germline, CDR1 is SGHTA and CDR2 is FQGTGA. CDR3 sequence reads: CASSVQGSNTEAFF. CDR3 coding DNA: TGTGCCAGCAGCGTACAGGGGTCGAACACTGAAGCTTTCTTT.

The CDR3 sequence is CASSPTAGANVLTF. The CDR3 bases are TGTGCCAGCAGCCCCACAGCTGGGGCCAACGTCCTGACTTTC. The chain combines TRBV7-3 with TRBJ2-6; D remains ambiguous. V was cut by 5 bases and J by 2 bases, with 7 bases left in between. Germline V lookup: CDR1 SGHTA, CDR2 FQGTGA. The CDR3 is made up of 14 amino acids.

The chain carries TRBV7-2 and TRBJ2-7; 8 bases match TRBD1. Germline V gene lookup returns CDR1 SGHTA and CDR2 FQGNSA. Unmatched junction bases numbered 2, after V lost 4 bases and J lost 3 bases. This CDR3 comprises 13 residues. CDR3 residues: CASSWDRYYEQYF. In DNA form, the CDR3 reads TGTGCCAGCAGCTGGGACAGGTACTACGAGCAGTACTTC.

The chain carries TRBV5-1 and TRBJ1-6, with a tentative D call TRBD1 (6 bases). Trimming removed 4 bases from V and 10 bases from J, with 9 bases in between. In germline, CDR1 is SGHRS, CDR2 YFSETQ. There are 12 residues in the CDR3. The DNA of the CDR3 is TGCGCCAGCAGCCCCCAGGGGTCACCCCTCCACTTT. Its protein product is CASSPQGSPLHF. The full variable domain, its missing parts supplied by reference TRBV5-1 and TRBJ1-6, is KAGVTQTPRYLIKTRGQQVTLSCSPISGHRSVSWYQQTPGQGLQFLFEYFSETQRNKGNFPGRFSGRQFSNSRSEMNVSTLELGDSALYLCASSPQGSPLHFGNGTRLTVT.

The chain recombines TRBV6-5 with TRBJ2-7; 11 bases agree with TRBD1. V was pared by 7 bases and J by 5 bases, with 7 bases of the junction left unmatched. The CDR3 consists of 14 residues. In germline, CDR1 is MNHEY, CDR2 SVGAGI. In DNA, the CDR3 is TGTGCCAGCACCGAGGACAGGGGGCGTGACGAGCAGTACTTC. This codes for CASTEDRGRDEQYF.

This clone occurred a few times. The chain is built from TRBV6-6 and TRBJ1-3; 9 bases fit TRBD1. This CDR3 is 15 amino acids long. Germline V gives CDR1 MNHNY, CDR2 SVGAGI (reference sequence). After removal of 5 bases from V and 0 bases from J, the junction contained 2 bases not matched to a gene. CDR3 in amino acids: CASSTTGGSGNTIYF. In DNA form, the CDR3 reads TGTGCCAGCAGTACGACAGGGGGCTCTGGAAACACCATATATTTT.

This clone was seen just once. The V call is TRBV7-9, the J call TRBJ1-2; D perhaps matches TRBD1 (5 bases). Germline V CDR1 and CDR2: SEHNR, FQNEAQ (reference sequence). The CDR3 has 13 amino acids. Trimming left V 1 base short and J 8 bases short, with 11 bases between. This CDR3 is CASSLGQGNGYTF. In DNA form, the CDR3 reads TGTGCCAGCAGCTTAGGCCAGGGTAACGGCTACACCTTC.

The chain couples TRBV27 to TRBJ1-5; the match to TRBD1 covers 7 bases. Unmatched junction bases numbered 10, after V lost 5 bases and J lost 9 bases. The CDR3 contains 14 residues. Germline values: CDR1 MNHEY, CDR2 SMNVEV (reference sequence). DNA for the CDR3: TGTGCCAGCAGTCTTGGGACAGCAGTGGGGCCCCAGCATTTT. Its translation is CASSLGTAVGPQHF.

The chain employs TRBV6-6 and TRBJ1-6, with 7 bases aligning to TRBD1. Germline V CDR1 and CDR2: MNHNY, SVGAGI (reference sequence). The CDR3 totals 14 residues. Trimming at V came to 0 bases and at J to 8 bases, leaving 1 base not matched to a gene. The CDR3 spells CASSYSRGDSPLHF. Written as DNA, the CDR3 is TGTGCCAGCAGTTACTCCAGGGGGGATTCACCCCTCCACTTT.

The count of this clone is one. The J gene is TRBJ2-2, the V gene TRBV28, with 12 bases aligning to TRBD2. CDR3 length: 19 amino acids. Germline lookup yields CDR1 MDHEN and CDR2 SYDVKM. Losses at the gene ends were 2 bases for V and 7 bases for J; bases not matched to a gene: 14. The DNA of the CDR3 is TGTGCCAGCAGTTTAAGTACTAGCGGGAGGTTATCGCGTATCGGGGAGCTGTTTTTT. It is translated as CASSLSTSGRLSRIGELFF.

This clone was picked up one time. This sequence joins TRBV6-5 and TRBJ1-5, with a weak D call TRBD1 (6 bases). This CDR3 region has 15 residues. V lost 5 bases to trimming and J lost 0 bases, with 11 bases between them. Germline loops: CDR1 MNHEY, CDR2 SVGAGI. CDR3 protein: CASSHTGYSNQPQHF. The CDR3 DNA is TGTGCCAGCAGTCATACAGGGTATAGCAATCAGCCCCAGCATTTT.

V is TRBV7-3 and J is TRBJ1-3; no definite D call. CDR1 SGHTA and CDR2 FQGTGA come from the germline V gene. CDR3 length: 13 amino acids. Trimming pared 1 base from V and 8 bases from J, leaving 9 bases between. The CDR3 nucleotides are TGTGCCAGCAGCTTAAGTTACCGGGACACCATATATTTT. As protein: CASSLSYRDTIYF.

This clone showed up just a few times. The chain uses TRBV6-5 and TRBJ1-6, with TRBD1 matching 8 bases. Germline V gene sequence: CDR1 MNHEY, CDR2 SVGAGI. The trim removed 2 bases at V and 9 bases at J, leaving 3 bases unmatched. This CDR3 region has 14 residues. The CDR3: CASSYQGAASPLHF. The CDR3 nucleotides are TGTGCCAGCAGTTACCAGGGGGCGGCTTCACCCCTCCACTTT.

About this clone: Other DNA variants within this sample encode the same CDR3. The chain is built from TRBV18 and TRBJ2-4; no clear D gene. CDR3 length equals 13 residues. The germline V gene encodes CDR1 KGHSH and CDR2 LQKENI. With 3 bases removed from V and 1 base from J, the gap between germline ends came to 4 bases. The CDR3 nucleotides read TGTGCCAGCTCACCGTCGGCCAAAAACATTCAGTACTTC. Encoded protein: CASSPSAKNIQYF. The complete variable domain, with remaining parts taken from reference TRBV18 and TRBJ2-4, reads NAGVMQNPRHLVRRRGQEARLRCSPMKGHSHVYWYRQLPEEGLKFMVYLQKENIIDESGMPKERFSAEFPKEGPSILRIQQVVRGDSAAYFCASSPSAKNIQYFGAGTRLSVL.

The DNA for the CDR3 is TGCGCCAGCAGCCAGCCCGGGGGAACTGAAGCTTTCTTT. Translated, it gives CASSQPGGTEAFF. The chain uses TRBV4-1 and TRBJ1-1, with TRBD1 as a possible D gene (5 bases). Germline CDR1 reads MGHRA; CDR2 reads YSYEKL. The V gene lost 3 bases and the J gene lost 5 bases, with 10 bases spanning the gap. The CDR3 sequence is 13 residues long.

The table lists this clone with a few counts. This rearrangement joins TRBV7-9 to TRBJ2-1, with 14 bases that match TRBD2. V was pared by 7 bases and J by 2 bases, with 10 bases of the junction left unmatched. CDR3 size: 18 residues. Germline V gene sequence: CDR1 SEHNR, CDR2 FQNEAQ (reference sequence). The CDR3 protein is CASISGLAGAPTYNEQFF. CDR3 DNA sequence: TGTGCCAGCATCTCGGGACTAGCGGGGGCCCCTACCTACAATGAGCAGTTCTTC.

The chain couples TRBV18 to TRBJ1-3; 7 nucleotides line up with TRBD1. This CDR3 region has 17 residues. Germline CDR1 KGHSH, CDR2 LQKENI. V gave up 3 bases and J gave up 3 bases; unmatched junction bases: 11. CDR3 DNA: TGTGCCAGCTCACCCTTTACCGGGACAGAAAATGGAAACACCATATATTTT. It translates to CASSPFTGTENGNTIYF.

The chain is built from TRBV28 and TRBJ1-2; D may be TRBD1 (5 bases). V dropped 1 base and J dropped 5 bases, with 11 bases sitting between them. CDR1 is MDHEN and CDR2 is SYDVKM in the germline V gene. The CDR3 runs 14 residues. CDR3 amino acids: CASSLFAGLYGYTF. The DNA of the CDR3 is TGTGCCAGCAGTTTATTCGCAGGGCTTTATGGCTACACCTTC.

CDR3 protein: CASIQDIDQPQHF. CDR3 nucleotides: TGTGCCAGCATACAGGACATAGATCAGCCCCAGCATTTT. V and J are TRBV2 and TRBJ1-5; tentatively, D is TRBD1 (5 bases). The germline V and J ends were trimmed by 7 bases and 5 bases, with 12 bases remaining between them. Germline CDR1 is SNHLY and CDR2 is FYNNEI. This CDR3 is built from 13 residues.

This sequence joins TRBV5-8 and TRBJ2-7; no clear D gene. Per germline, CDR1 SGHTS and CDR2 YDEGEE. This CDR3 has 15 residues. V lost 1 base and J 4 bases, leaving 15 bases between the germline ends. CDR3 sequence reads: CASSLSGSGYYEQYF. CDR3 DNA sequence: TGTGCCAGCAGCTTGTCTGGGTCAGGTTATTACGAGCAGTACTTC.

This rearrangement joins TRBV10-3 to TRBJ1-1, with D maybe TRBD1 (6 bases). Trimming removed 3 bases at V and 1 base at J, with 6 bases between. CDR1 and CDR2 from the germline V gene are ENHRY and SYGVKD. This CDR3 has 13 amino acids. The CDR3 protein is CAISDRGNTEAFF. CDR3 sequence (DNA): TGTGCCATCAGTGACAGGGGGAACACTGAAGCTTTCTTT.

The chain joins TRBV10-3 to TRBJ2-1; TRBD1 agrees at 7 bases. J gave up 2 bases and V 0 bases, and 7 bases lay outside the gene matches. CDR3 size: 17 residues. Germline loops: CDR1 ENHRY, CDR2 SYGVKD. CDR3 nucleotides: TGTGCCATCAGTGAGTCAATCCGGGACAGAACCTACAATGAGCAGTTCTTC. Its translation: CAISESIRDRTYNEQFF.